Below are 26 T cell receptor beta chains sequenced from a single sample in a study of blood T cells in healthy people across ages. For the second PCR, which ran for about 6 to 11 cycles, a sample-barcoded 5' primer and a J-beta primer mix were used. TCRdb used MiXCR to reprocess the 5' RACE reads, holding one entry per CDR3 protein. The sample contains 1.2 million to 1.5 million distinct CDR3 sequences, roughly 64% of which appear only once. The sequenced sample consisted of blood. The receptor source for this set is a man younger than 30 in good health.

This clonotype came up a few times. The rearrangement uses TRBV4-2 and TRBJ2-7; no clear D gene. V was shortened by 4 bases and J by 1 base, with 5 bases between the two germline ends. This CDR3 spans 12 amino acids. The V gene's germline CDR1 is LGHNA and CDR2 YNFKEQ. CDR3 nucleotides: TGTGCCAGCAGCCGTCCATCCTACGAGCAGTACTTC. This encodes CASSRPSYEQYF.

This rearrangement joins TRBV10-3 to TRBJ2-4, with 8 bases matching TRBD2. With the DNA end fitting TRBJ2-7 better, the J assignment may be wrong. Germline values: CDR1 ENHRY, CDR2 SYGVKD. The CDR3 runs to 16 residues. Here the CDR3 DNA reads TGTGCCATCAGTGAGGCGGGACTAGGGGGACTCTACGAGCAGTACTTC. Protein sequence: CAISEAGLGGLYEQYF.

The CDR3 sequence is CSVYGTHLSSGELFF. The CDR3 DNA reads TGCAGCGTTTATGGGACCCACCTCTCCTCCGGGGAGCTGTTTTTT. This chain links TRBV29-1 with TRBJ2-2; D is tentatively TRBD1 or TRBD2 (5 bases each). CDR3 size: 15 residues. Germline V gives CDR1 SQVTM, CDR2 ANQGSEA. Trimming pared 5 bases from V and 6 bases from J, leaving 19 bases between.

The chain is built from TRBV20-1 and TRBJ2-1; D tentatively reads TRBD1 or TRBD2 (6 bases each). The CDR3 sequence is 14 residues long. The V end was cut by 4 bases, the J end by 8 bases, with 18 bases between. Germline loops: CDR1 DFQATT, CDR2 SNEGSKA (reference sequence). CDR3 in amino acids: CSATGGRGYDEQFF. The DNA of the CDR3 is TGCAGTGCTACCGGGGGCAGGGGATACGATGAGCAGTTCTTC.

Ten or more counts support this clonotype. The V call is TRBV7-9, the J call TRBJ2-6; tentative D call: TRBD1 (6 bases). In germline, CDR1 is SEHNR, CDR2 FQNEAQ (reference sequence). The V end lost 6 bases, the J end lost 4 bases, and 13 bases lay between the germline ends. CDR3 length: 15 residues. Here the CDR3 reads CASSSTGSGANVLTF. Here the CDR3 DNA reads TGTGCCAGCAGTTCCACAGGGTCAGGGGCCAACGTCCTGACTTTC.

J is TRBJ1-2 and V is TRBV29-1; D is ambiguous. Per germline, CDR1 SQVTM and CDR2 ANQGSEA. The CDR3 spans 14 residues. The V and J ends lost 4 bases and 3 bases respectively, with 15 bases between them. In DNA form, the CDR3 reads TGCAGCGTTGCTGAGGAACGGGCATACTATGGCTACACCTTC. Its translation: CSVAEERAYYGYTF.

This clonotype was seen just once. The chain combines TRBV7-9 with TRBJ1-2; D unresolved. Germline V gene sequence: CDR1 SEHNR, CDR2 FQNEAQ (reference sequence). Trimming took off 4 bases at V and 3 bases at J, with 9 bases between the two ends. The CDR3 contains 13 residues. The CDR3 DNA sequence: TGTGCCAGCAGCTCCTGGCTGGACTATGGCTACACCTTC. Protein: CASSSWLDYGYTF.

This clonotype was found a few times. The chain combines TRBV27 with TRBJ2-5; perhaps TRBD2 as D (6 bases). The germline CDR1 and CDR2 sequences are MNHEY and SMNVEV (reference sequence). The V end lost 5 bases, the J end lost 4 bases, and 14 bases lay between the germline ends. CDR3 length equals 14 residues. In nucleotides, the CDR3 is TGTGCCAGCAGTGTACGGAGGGGAGGAGAGACCCAGTACTTC. This translates into CASSVRRGGETQYF.

The chain uses TRBV6-1 and TRBJ2-3; D may be TRBD2 (6 bases). The length of the CDR3 is 14 residues. Trimming shortened V by 2 bases and J by 6 bases, and 12 bases separated the two germline ends. CDR1 is MNHNS, CDR2 SASEGT, per germline. The CDR3 region has the DNA TGTGCCAGCAGTGAATATATTCTAGCGGATACGCAGTATTTT. Protein: CASSEYILADTQYF.

The V and J genes are TRBV27 and TRBJ2-2; D is uncertain. Germline V gives CDR1 MNHEY, CDR2 SMNVEV (reference sequence). The CDR3 is 16 amino acids. The V end lost 5 bases, the J end lost 1 base, and 14 bases lay between the germline ends. The DNA of the CDR3 is TGTGCCAGCAGTCCCTCCCCTAGGGAGAACACCGGGGAGCTGTTTTTT. Its protein product is CASSPSPRENTGELFF.

The chain links TRBV6-5 to TRBJ2-4; the D is unclear. The CDR3 covers 15 residues. V was cut by 0 bases and J by 1 base, with 7 bases left in between. Per the germline V gene, CDR1 is MNHEY and CDR2 is SVGAGI. The CDR3 loop is CASSYSRVAKNIQYF. DNA for the CDR3: TGTGCCAGCAGTTACTCTCGCGTTGCCAAAAACATTCAGTACTTC.

The V gene is TRBV6-2 or TRBV6-3, the J gene TRBJ2-1; 11 nucleotides agree with TRBD2. This CDR3 has 16 amino acids. The junction had 4 bases not matched to a gene; V was cut back by 5 bases and J by 1 base. Looked up from germline, CDR1 is MNHEY and CDR2 is SVGEGT. The CDR3 spells CASSPTSGASYNEQFF. DNA for the CDR3: TGTGCCAGCAGTCCGACTAGCGGGGCTTCCTACAATGAGCAGTTCTTC.

V usage is TRBV20-1 and J usage is TRBJ2-7, with a tentative D call TRBD1 (5 bases). Looked up from germline, CDR1 is DFQATT and CDR2 is SNEGSKA (reference sequence). Trimming took 5 bases from V and 2 from J, leaving 10 bases between them. There are 12 residues in the CDR3. In DNA form, the CDR3 reads TGCAGTGCTGGTGACAGCGCCTACGAGCAGTACTTC. Translation gives CSAGDSAYEQYF.

The J gene is TRBJ2-4, the V gene TRBV27; 8 positions agree with TRBD1. The J call is doubtful: the DNA matches TRBJ2-5 better. The germline gives CDR1 MNHEY, CDR2 SMNVEV (reference sequence). The CDR3 is 14 residues long. The DNA for the CDR3 is TGTGCCAGCACCTCGGGACAGGCCCAAGAGACCCAGTACTTC. It codes for CASTSGQAQETQYF.

The rearrangement joins TRBV7-2 to TRBJ2-5, with D tentatively TRBD2 (5 bases). V was cut by 2 bases and J by 2 bases, with 12 bases left in between. In germline, CDR1 is SGHTA, CDR2 FQGNSA. The CDR3 length is 15 residues. CDR3 loop: CASSLRGSGQETQYF. For the CDR3, the DNA is TGTGCCAGCAGCTTAAGAGGTTCGGGGCAAGAGACCCAGTACTTC.

The chain uses TRBV7-9 and TRBJ2-7, with 8 bases matching TRBD1. V dropped 4 bases and J dropped 2; count of bases not matched to a gene: 4. CDR3 length: 14 amino acids. Germline V gene lookup returns CDR1 SEHNR and CDR2 FQNEAQ (reference sequence). The CDR3, as DNA: TGTGCCAGCAGCTCGGGACAGGCTCCCTACGAGCAGTACTTC. This sequence encodes CASSSGQAPYEQYF.

V is TRBV20-1 and J is TRBJ2-1; TRBD1 matches at 7 bases. Losses at the gene ends were 0 bases for V and 6 bases for J; bases not matched to a gene: 17. The length of the CDR3 is 18 residues. Germline CDR1 is DFQATT and CDR2 is SNEGSKA (reference sequence). CDR3: CSARDYSDRSSRSNEQFF. The CDR3 region has the DNA TGCAGTGCTAGAGATTATTCGGACAGGAGTTCCAGGTCCAATGAGCAGTTCTTC.

V is TRBV7-2 and J is TRBJ1-4; 7 bases align to TRBD1. The CDR3 spans 17 residues. The germline V gene has CDR1 SGHTA and CDR2 FQGNSA. J gave up 0 bases and V 0 bases, and 4 bases lay outside the gene matches. For the CDR3, the DNA is TGTGCCAGCAGCTTAGCAGGGACAGATGCAACTAATGAAAAACTGTTTTTT. Its translation: CASSLAGTDATNEKLFF.

This chain links TRBV7-8 with TRBJ2-3; D possibly uses TRBD1 or TRBD2 (5 bases each). The germline gives CDR1 SGHVS, CDR2 FQNEAQ. V lost 5 bases, J lost 5 bases, and 17 bases lay in between. The CDR3 runs 15 residues. CDR3 sequence reads: CASSQGARAIDTQYF. The CDR3 DNA is TGTGCCAGCAGCCAGGGAGCCAGGGCGATAGATACGCAGTATTTT. Supplemented by reference TRBV7-8 and TRBJ2-3, the full variable domain reads GAGVSQSPRYKVAKRGQDVALRCDPISGHVSLFWYQQALGQGPEFLTYFQNEAQLDKSGLPSDRFFAERPEGSVSTLKIQRTQQEDSAVYLCASSQGARAIDTQYFGPGTRLTVL.

This chain connects TRBV12-3 or TRBV12-4 to TRBJ2-7; D is possibly TRBD1 (6 bases). The CDR3 has 12 amino acids. The V and J ends lost 7 bases and 7 bases respectively, with 14 bases between them. CDR3 sequence: CASTDGQHEQYF. DNA for the CDR3: TGTGCCAGCACCGACGGACAGCATGAGCAGTACTTC.

CDR3: CASSAGYRSYNEQFF. The CDR3 DNA reads as TGTGCCAGCAGCGCAGGATACAGATCCTACAATGAGCAGTTCTTC. The V call is TRBV7-9, the J call TRBJ2-1, with D hard to call. This CDR3 spans 15 amino acids. V lost 5 bases to trimming and J lost 1 base, with 12 bases between them. CDR1 is SEHNR, CDR2 FQNEAQ, per germline (reference sequence).

This clonotype was found once. Written as DNA, the CDR3 is TGCAGTGCTAAAGCCGGGACTCCAACTAGCACAGATACGCAGTATTTT. This translates into CSAKAGTPTSTDTQYF. The chain uses TRBV20-1 and TRBJ2-3, with D perhaps TRBD2 (6 bases). The CDR3 sequence is 16 residues long. Trimming took 4 bases from V and 0 from J, leaving 17 bases between them. Germline lookup yields CDR1 DFQATT and CDR2 SNEGSKA (reference sequence).

This rearrangement joins TRBV4-1 to TRBJ2-2; 7 bases line up with TRBD2. Trimming took 7 bases from V and 1 from J; bases not matched to a gene: 3. This CDR3 spans 14 amino acids. CDR1 MGHRA and CDR2 YSYEKL come from the germline V gene. CDR3: CASNLAENTGELFF. The DNA for the CDR3 is TGCGCCAGCAACCTAGCGGAGAACACCGGGGAGCTGTTTTTT.

This chain joins TRBV6-1 and TRBJ2-6; 12 nucleotides align to TRBD1. V lost 10 bases to trimming and J lost 3 bases; unmatched junction nucleotides: 10. This CDR3 is built from 17 residues. From germline, CDR1 is MNHNS and CDR2 SASEGT. CDR3 sequence (DNA): TGTGCCACCGCTCCGGGACAGGGGGCGGTTGGGGCCAACGTCCTGACTTTC. It codes for CATAPGQGAVGANVLTF.

For the CDR3, the DNA is TGCAGTGCTAGAGGTTCTGCGGGAAGGAATGAGCAGTTCTTC. Protein product: CSARGSAGRNEQFF. The chain links TRBV20-1 to TRBJ2-1; TRBD2 is a possible D gene (6 bases). The V end lost 1 base, the J end lost 7 bases, and 14 bases lay between the germline ends. Germline assignment: CDR1 DFQATT and CDR2 SNEGSKA (reference sequence). This CDR3 region has 14 residues.

This rearrangement joins TRBV6-2 or TRBV6-3 to TRBJ2-7; the D gene is possibly TRBD2 (6 bases). The V gene lost 5 bases and the J gene lost 2 bases, with 16 bases spanning the gap. This CDR3 comprises 15 residues. The V gene's germline CDR1 is MNHEY and CDR2 SVGEGT. CDR3 sequence: CASSLVADNPYEQYF. In nucleotides, the CDR3 is TGTGCCAGCAGTCTAGTAGCGGATAACCCCTACGAGCAGTACTTC.